Shown below are 21 T cell receptor beta chains from a single sample sequenced in a study of T cell repertoires in cytomegalovirus infection. TCRdb itself ran the reads through MiXCR, one entry per CDR3 protein. The table has 130,000 or so distinct CDR3 sequences, roughly 6% seen once; the top ten hold 18%. Specimen: PBMCs. The receptors shown here come from a human donor in good health (CMV status not recorded). Some clones in this sample may be carry-over from other donors' samples.

This clonotype has ten or more counts. This chain links TRBV7-2 with TRBJ1-2; 7 bases fit TRBD1. V gave up 5 bases and J gave up 8 bases; unmatched junction bases: 5. Germline CDR1 and CDR2: SGHTA and FQGNSA. This CDR3 is built from 12 residues. The chain's CDR3 is CASSPQGVGYTF. The CDR3 region has the DNA TGTGCCAGCAGCCCCCAGGGGGTCGGCTACACCTTC.

Details on this clonotype: The conserved final phenylalanine or tryptophan is absent from the CDR3, which likely points to a read error. As DNA, the CDR3 is TGTGCCAGCAGCCCCGACAGGGGGGGTTTGTACGAGCAGTACCTC. This sequence encodes CASSPDRGGLYEQYL. The chain uses TRBV12-3 or TRBV12-4 and TRBJ2-7; 9 nucleotides line up with TRBD1. V lost 6 bases and J lost 4; bases outside the gene matches: 10. The CDR3 runs to 15 residues.

This sequence joins TRBV3-1 and TRBJ1-4; no definite D call. The germline V gene encodes CDR1 LGHDT and CDR2 YNNKEL (reference sequence). The length of the CDR3 is 13 residues. The germline V and J ends were trimmed by 5 bases and 8 bases, with 12 bases remaining between them. DNA of the CDR3: TGTGCCAGCAGCGACCGCGTGGAGGAAAAACTGTTTTTT. Amino acids: CASSDRVEEKLFF.

This clonotype has a count of ten or more. The V gene is TRBV7-2, the J gene TRBJ2-7; D not certain. CDR1 and CDR2 from the germline V gene are SGHTA and FQGNSA. The CDR3 length is 13 residues. Trimming took off 2 bases at V and 3 bases at J, with 8 bases between the two ends. The CDR3 protein is CASSLPTHYEQYF. Written as DNA, the CDR3 is TGTGCCAGCAGCTTACCGACACACTACGAGCAGTACTTC.

This clonotype was found many times. The chain carries TRBV7-6 and TRBJ1-5; a possible D gene is TRBD1 (5 bases). CDR3 length: 16 amino acids. Trimming stripped 1 base from V and 7 bases from J, with 17 bases between. Germline assignment: CDR1 SGHVS and CDR2 FNYEAQ. The CDR3 is CASSLGGGQGGQPQHF. The CDR3 coding sequence is TGTGCCAGCAGCTTAGGTGGAGGGCAGGGAGGGCAGCCCCAGCATTTT.

This clonotype was seen repeatedly, ten times or more. The genes are TRBV2 and TRBJ1-4; a weak D match, TRBD1 (5 bases). Germline loops: CDR1 SNHLY, CDR2 FYNNEI. CDR3 length equals 13 residues. Trimming cost V 6 bases and J 8 bases, with 13 bases left between them. The CDR3 protein is CASRAGMLEKLFF. Here the CDR3 DNA reads TGTGCCAGCAGGGCAGGGATGTTAGAAAAACTGTTTTTT.

V usage is TRBV7-2 and J usage is TRBJ2-7; tentative D call: TRBD1 (5 bases). The CDR3 runs to 11 residues. CDR1 is SGHTA and CDR2 is FQGNSA in the germline V gene. V gave up 7 bases and J gave up 7 bases, with 11 bases separating them. This CDR3 is CASTQGREQYF. As DNA, the CDR3 is TGTGCCAGCACCCAGGGCAGGGAGCAGTACTTC.

This clonotype occurred a few times. This rearrangement joins TRBV7-9 to TRBJ2-4; unclear D gene. V shed 5 bases and J shed 8 bases, with 7 bases lying between them. This CDR3 is 11 amino acids long. Germline values: CDR1 SEHNR, CDR2 FQNEAQ (reference sequence). CDR3 sequence reads: CASSPRDIQYF. The CDR3 DNA reads as TGTGCCAGCAGCCCCCGGGACATTCAGTACTTC.

At least ten counts were recorded for this clonotype. The chain is built from TRBV27 and TRBJ1-1; 7 nucleotides match TRBD1. Germline CDR1 is MNHEY and CDR2 is SMNVEV (reference sequence). V lost 5 bases, J lost 6 bases, and 6 bases stayed unmatched. The CDR3 contains 13 residues. The CDR3 region is CASSARTGAEAFF. DNA for the CDR3: TGTGCCAGCAGTGCCAGGACAGGAGCTGAAGCTTTCTTT.

This clonotype has more than one count but fewer than ten. In nucleotides, the CDR3 is TGTGCCAGCAGTTATGTGGGTGAGGGCACTGAAGCTTTCTTT. Translation: CASSYVGEGTEAFF. The V and J genes are TRBV6-2 or TRBV6-3 and TRBJ1-1, with D hard to call. CDR3 length: 14 residues. Germline V gives CDR1 MNHEY, CDR2 SVGEGT. V was pared by 3 bases and J by 4 bases, with 12 bases between.

This clonotype appeared many times. This chain connects TRBV7-2 to TRBJ2-5, with 9 bases identical to TRBD1. With V trimmed by 3 bases and J by 3 bases, 2 bases remained unmatched. CDR3 size: 14 residues. Germline CDR1 is SGHTA and CDR2 is FQGNSA. For the CDR3, the DNA is TGTGCCAGCAGCTTTGACAGGGGGAAAGAGACCCAGTACTTC. Protein: CASSFDRGKETQYF.

The rearrangement links TRBV19 to TRBJ1-5; 10 bases fit TRBD1. Germline V gene lookup returns CDR1 LNHDA and CDR2 SQIVND (reference sequence). Trimming cost V 6 bases and J 6 bases; bases outside gene matches: 5. The CDR3 covers 14 residues. CDR3 loop: CASRGTGVSQPQHF. CDR3 sequence (DNA): TGTGCCAGTAGGGGGACAGGGGTTAGTCAGCCCCAGCATTTT. Complete variable domain (other parts from reference TRBV19 and TRBJ1-5): DGGITQSPKYLFRKEGQNVTLSCEQNLNHDAMYWYRQDPGQGLRLIYYSQIVNDFQKGDIAEGYSVSREKKESFPLTVTSAQKNPTAFYLCASRGTGVSQPQHFGDGTRLSIL.

This chain uses TRBV20-1 with TRBJ2-1; D is unclear. The CDR3 spans 12 residues. Germline V gives CDR1 DFQATT, CDR2 SNEGSKA (reference sequence). The V end was cut by 2 bases, the J end by 5 bases, with 7 bases between. CDR3 residues: CSARLGNNEQFF. CDR3 DNA: TGCAGTGCTAGATTGGGGAACAATGAGCAGTTCTTC.

Many counts were recorded for this clonotype. V and J are TRBV7-2 and TRBJ1-2, with D unresolved. V lost 5 bases and J lost 4, with 11 bases in between. The CDR3 runs 13 residues. Germline CDR1 and CDR2: SGHTA and FQGNSA. CDR3 DNA: TGTGCCAGCAGCCCCTCAGGTCGCTATGGCTACACCTTC. Translating gives CASSPSGRYGYTF.

This clonotype has ten or more counts. The chain links TRBV7-3 to TRBJ2-2; TRBD1 matches 7 bases. V shed 4 bases, J shed 9 bases, and the junction held 8 bases outside the gene matches. The CDR3 runs to 14 residues. The V gene's germline CDR1 is SGHTA and CDR2 FQGTGA. The CDR3 sequence: CASSSDRNSRELFF. Here the CDR3 DNA reads TGTGCCAGCAGCTCGGACAGGAATTCCAGGGAGCTGTTTTTT. The full variable domain, completed using reference TRBV7-3 and TRBJ2-2, is GAGVSQTPSNKVTEKGKYVELRCDPISGHTALYWYRQSLGQGPEFLIYFQGTGAADDSGLPNDRFFAVRPEGSVSTLKIQRTERGDSAVYLCASSSDRNSRELFFGEGSRLTVL.

This clonotype was counted at least ten times. CDR3 DNA: TGTGCCAGCAGCTTAGATATTGGGGGCGCGGATTTCTACACCTTC. Its translation is CASSLDIGGADFYTF. The V and J genes are TRBV7-2 and TRBJ1-2; possible D gene TRBD1, 6 bases. Germline lookup yields CDR1 SGHTA and CDR2 FQGNSA. V was cut by 1 base and J by 10 bases, with 19 bases left in between. The CDR3 length is 15 residues.

There are many counts of this clonotype. V usage is TRBV28 and J usage is TRBJ2-1, with unresolved D. Germline-derived CDR1 and CDR2 are MDHEN and SYDVKM. Between the trimmed V and J ends, which lost 2 bases and 4 bases, there was a span of 9 bases. CDR3 length: 14 amino acids. Written as DNA, the CDR3 is TGTGCCAGCAGTTTAGCGTCACAATACAATGAGCAGTTCTTC. It codes for CASSLASQYNEQFF.

This clonotype was seen many times. V and J are TRBV12-3 or TRBV12-4 and TRBJ2-3; a weak D match, TRBD2 (5 bases). This CDR3 spans 13 amino acids. Between the trimmed V and J ends, which lost 8 bases and 5 bases, there was a span of 14 bases. As DNA, the CDR3 is TGTGCCAGCGCGGATAGCGTGGGAGATACGCAGTATTTT. This translates into CASADSVGDTQYF.

As for this clonotype: Since a much larger clone is just one base distant, this may be a read error. This chain links TRBV20-1 with TRBJ1-6; no definite D call. The CDR3 runs to 15 residues. Germline V gene sequence: CDR1 DFQATT, CDR2 SNEGSKA (reference sequence). V was clipped by 1 base and J by 9 bases, with 16 bases between them. CDR3 protein: CSARGSPTFTSPLHF. The CDR3 DNA is TGCAGTGCTAGAGGGTCACCTACTTTTACTTCACCCCTCCACTTT.

The chain couples TRBV20-1 to TRBJ2-3; 13 bases are a match to TRBD2. The CDR3 runs to 16 residues. The germline CDR1 and CDR2 sequences are DFQATT and SNEGSKA (reference sequence). Trimming took 4 bases from V and 5 from J; bases not matched to a gene: 9. The CDR3 loop reads CSATRTSGGVGDTQYF. The CDR3 DNA follows: TGCAGTGCTACCAGGACTAGCGGGGGTGTGGGAGATACGCAGTATTTT.

This clonotype was seen ten or more times. The chain is built from TRBV6-2 or TRBV6-3 and TRBJ1-1; perhaps TRBD1 as D (6 bases). Germline values: CDR1 MNHEY, CDR2 SVGEGT. Deletions cut 0 bases from V and 7 bases from J, with 18 bases between. The CDR3 has 16 amino acids. CDR3 region: CASSYSNVVRGFEAFF. CDR3 in DNA: TGTGCCAGCAGTTACTCGAATGTCGTCAGGGGTTTTGAAGCTTTCTTT.